This passage covers 17 T cell receptor beta chains from one sample sequenced in a study of blood T cells in healthy people across ages. A J-beta primer mix and a sample-barcoded 5' primer were used in a second PCR of roughly 7 to 12 cycles. MiXCR was run by TCRdb on the 5' RACE reads, yielding one entry per CDR3 protein. The data contain hundreds of thousands of distinct CDR3 sequences, about 30% of them singletons. Source material: blood. These receptors were taken from a woman aged 80 or over in good health.

There are many counts of this clonotype. V and J are TRBV6-1 and TRBJ2-5; 9 bases map to TRBD1. V shed 4 bases, J shed 5 bases, and the junction held 11 bases outside the gene matches. Looked up from germline, CDR1 is MNHNS and CDR2 is SASEGT. The CDR3 covers 16 residues. CDR3 sequence reads: CASSALGQGGRETQYF. Here the CDR3 DNA reads TGTGCCAGCAGTGCTTTGGGACAGGGTGGCCGGGAGACCCAGTACTTC.

The rearrangement joins TRBV4-2 to TRBJ1-1; 7 bases are shared with TRBD1. Trimming cost V 1 base and J 3 bases; bases outside gene matches: 5. Germline loops: CDR1 LGHNA, CDR2 YNFKEQ. The CDR3 contains 15 residues. The CDR3 nucleotides read TGTGCCAGCAGCCAAGTAAGGCAGGGGGACACTGAAGCTTTCTTT. It codes for CASSQVRQGDTEAFF.

This clonotype was counted many times. A read error is possible here, since a much larger clone lies one base away. The J gene is TRBJ2-7, the V gene TRBV7-2; TRBD2 aligns across 14 bases. CDR3 length: 17 amino acids. V gave up 1 base and J gave up 0 bases; unmatched junction bases: 2. Per the germline V gene, CDR1 is SGHTA and CDR2 is FQGNSA. The CDR3 DNA follows: TGTGCCAGCAGCTTAGGACTAGCGGGGGGGAGCTCCTACGAGCAGTACTTC. Amino acid sequence: CASSLGLAGGSSYEQYF.

This clonotype was seen repeatedly, ten times or more. This sequence joins TRBV20-1 and TRBJ2-7; 9 bases fit TRBD1. The V gene's germline CDR1 is DFQATT and CDR2 SNEGSKA (reference sequence). The CDR3 has 14 amino acids. V shed 6 bases, J shed 4 bases, and the junction held 10 bases outside the gene matches. In nucleotides, the CDR3 is TGCAGTGCAGTGCCGGGACAGGGATTTTACGAGCAGTACTTC. This gives the protein CSAVPGQGFYEQYF.

For this clonotype: A clone one base away is much larger, so this may be a read error. The rearrangement uses TRBV12-3 or TRBV12-4 and TRBJ1-5; TRBD1 matches 10 bases. The CDR3 is 13 residues long. V shed 6 bases and J 10 bases; nucleotides not matched to a gene: 6. The CDR3 bases are TGTGCCAGCAGGGGGGACAGGGGTGGACCCCAGCATTTT. Translation: CASRGDRGGPQHF.

This clonotype has more than one count but fewer than ten. V gene TRBV7-8 combines with J gene TRBJ1-6, with D tentatively TRBD1 (6 bases). Germline CDR1 and CDR2: SGHVS and FQNEAQ. The CDR3 length is 17 residues. Trimming shortened V by 5 bases and J by 5 bases, and 19 bases separated the two germline ends. The CDR3: CASSATGTKLNNSPLHF. The CDR3 nucleotides read TGTGCCAGCAGCGCCACCGGGACAAAGCTTAATAATTCACCCCTCCACTTT.

This clonotype has more than one count but fewer than ten. V is TRBV20-1 and J is TRBJ1-1; D might be TRBD1 (6 bases). CDR3 length: 14 amino acids. Germline CDR1 and CDR2: DFQATT and SNEGSKA (reference sequence). Trimming shortened V by 7 bases and J by 1 base, and 16 bases separated the two germline ends. The CDR3 spells CSVLGGWGNTEAFF. The DNA for the CDR3 is TGCAGTGTTTTGGGGGGCTGGGGGAACACTGAAGCTTTCTTT.

With regard to this clonotype: A read error is possible here, since a much larger clone lies one base away. V gene TRBV5-1 combines with J gene TRBJ1-2; unclear D gene. The CDR3 is 14 residues long. Germline CDR1 reads SGHRS; CDR2 reads YFSETQ. Trimming shortened V by 1 base and J by 3 bases, and 10 bases separated the two germline ends. CDR3 nucleotides: TGCGCCAGCAGCTTGTTGTGGGGAGACTATGGCTACACCTTC. Translated, it gives CASSLLWGDYGYTF.

The table lists this clonotype with many counts. This chain connects TRBV5-1 to TRBJ2-3; D is perhaps TRBD2 (6 bases). V was trimmed by 1 base and J by 1 base, leaving 13 bases between them. Germline CDR1 and CDR2: SGHRS and YFSETQ. The CDR3 loop spans 16 amino acids. CDR3 amino acids: CASSLSSGPRTDTQYF. Here the CDR3 DNA reads TGCGCCAGCAGCTTGTCCAGCGGGCCCCGCACAGATACGCAGTATTTT.

This clonotype came up a few times. The V call is TRBV30, the J call TRBJ2-5; possibly TRBD1 for D (6 bases). V was trimmed by 5 bases and J by 11 bases, leaving 18 bases between them. The germline CDR1 and CDR2 sequences are GTSNPN and SVGIG (reference sequence). This CDR3 comprises 12 residues. CDR3 in amino acids: CAWFRIGGRQYF. DNA of the CDR3: TGTGCCTGGTTCAGGATTGGGGGCCGGCAGTACTTC.

In the case of this clonotype: This clone may be a read error of a much larger clone one base away. V and J are TRBV29-1 and TRBJ2-7; TRBD1 agrees at 8 bases. Germline CDR1 and CDR2: SQVTM and ANQGSEA. The length of the CDR3 is 12 residues. This CDR3 is CNAGQDIYEQYF. Here the CDR3 DNA reads TGCAACGCGGGACAGGACATCTACGAGCAGTACTTC.

The gene calls are TRBV5-8 and TRBJ2-7, with 7 bases aligning to TRBD1. The length of the CDR3 is 16 residues. Unmatched junction bases numbered 17, after V lost 4 bases and J lost 7 bases. Germline V gives CDR1 SGHTS, CDR2 YDEGEE. The CDR3 region is CASSRVATGRYNEQYF. The CDR3 region has the DNA TGTGCCAGCAGCAGGGTGGCGACAGGGCGATACAATGAGCAGTACTTC.

A word on this clonotype: This could be a read error, since a much larger clone is one nucleotide away. The chain has TRBV6-4 and TRBJ2-1, with TRBD2 identical over 7 bases. The trim removed 0 bases at V and 0 bases at J, leaving 2 bases unmatched. CDR1 is MRHNA, CDR2 SNTAGT, per germline. The CDR3 covers 16 residues. CDR3 protein: CASSDSGGSSYNEQFF. CDR3 in DNA: TGTGCCAGCAGTGACTCGGGGGGGAGCTCCTACAATGAGCAGTTCTTC.

This clonotype occurred a few times. V usage is TRBV24-1 and J usage is TRBJ2-2; 9 bases line up with TRBD1. The CDR3 covers 15 residues. In germline, CDR1 is KGHDR, CDR2 SFDVKD. V shed 2 bases, J shed 7 bases, and the junction held 4 bases outside the gene matches. CDR3 nucleotides: TGTGCCACCAGTGATTCTCGACAGGGGGTCGGGGAGCTGTTTTTT. Amino acid sequence: CATSDSRQGVGELFF.

This clonotype was found many times. The CDR3 protein is CASSRGNTGELFF. The CDR3 nucleotides read TGCGCCAGCAGCAGAGGGAACACCGGGGAGCTGTTTTTT. The rearrangement uses TRBV5-1 and TRBJ2-2; no definite D call. Per germline, CDR1 SGHRS and CDR2 YFSETQ. The CDR3 has 13 amino acids. V was trimmed by 4 bases and J by 1 base, leaving 5 bases between them.

CDR3 in amino acids: CASSKGYRDRGRESGGNTEAFF. CDR3 sequence (DNA): TGTGCCAGCAGCAAAGGCTATCGAGACAGGGGGCGCGAGTCGGGTGGGAACACTGAAGCTTTCTTT. V is TRBV21-1 and J is TRBJ1-1; the table's D call of TRBD1 was not tested on the DNA. TRBV21-1 is an annotated pseudogene. The CDR3 covers 22 residues.

The table lists this clonotype with many counts. The V and J genes are TRBV7-9 and TRBJ2-1; D gene uncertain. V lost 4 bases to trimming and J lost 8 bases, with 15 bases between them. The germline V gene has CDR1 SEHNR and CDR2 FQNEAQ (reference sequence). This CDR3 is built from 14 residues. Here the CDR3 DNA reads TGTGCCAGCAGCTCGGGCGGTCTGGTGGATGAGCAGTTCTTC. This codes for CASSSGGLVDEQFF.